Listed below are T cell receptor beta chains from one sample, sequenced in a study of cytomegalovirus exposure and HLA in healthy donors. Only in-frame clones appear in the TCRdb table, and some are missing; sequencing was by immunoSEQ multiplex PCR. The sample includes more than 95,000 clones, roughly 15% of them seen just once. Sequencing was done on a sample of PBMCs. These receptors were obtained from a female donor in good health and CMV-seropositive. The CDR3 runs from the conserved cysteine through the conserved F or W. The D gene is left open where the match is weak. Clone size is given for some rows only: seen once, a few or many times, or a class if the clone is expanded.

>TRBJ1-1|NA|NA|TRBV5-8
TGTGCCAGCAGCTTGTTAGTCACTGAAGCTTTCTTT
CASSLLVTEAFF
>TRBJ1-1|NA|NA|TRBV19
TGTGCCAGTAGTACGATAGGGGGAGGGACTGAAGCTTTCTTT
CASSTIGGGTEAFF
>TRBJ2-1|TRBD2|NA|TRBV4-3
TGCGCCAGCAGCCAAGACCCAGCGGGAGGGCCGCGTCCCCGAATTGAGCAGTTCTTC
CASSQDPAGGPRPRIEQFF
>TRBJ2-4|NA|NA|TRBV19
TGTGCCAGTAGCATGATATCACTAGCCAAAAACATTCAGTACTTC
CASSMISLAKNIQYF
>TRBJ1-4|TRBD1|few|TRBV4-3
TGCGCCAGCAGCCAATTGACAGGGGCGGACTTGGGGGATAATGAAAAACTGTTTTTT
CASSQLTGADLGDNEKLFF
>TRBJ1-2|NA|NA|TRBV28
TGTGCCAGCAGTCCCCAGGAAGATGGCTACACCTTC
CASSPQEDGYTF
>TRBJ2-5|NA|once|TRBV9
TGTGCCAGCAGCGACCAGGGGGGTCAAGAGACCCAGTACTTC
CASSDQGGQETQYF
>TRBJ1-2|NA|few|TRBV11-2
TGTGCCAGCAGCCTTGGCTGGGGCAACTATGGCTACACCTTC
CASSLGWGNYGYTF
>TRBJ2-2|NA|NA|TRBV2
TGTGCCAGCAGGGGGGAGGCCGGGGAGCTGTTTTTT
CASRGEAGELFF
>TRBJ1-2|NA|NA|TRBV29-1
TGCAGCGTTGAAGCGTCTTACAGGGTTCTCGGCTACACCTTC
CSVEASYRVLGYTF
>TRBJ2-2|TRBD2|NA|TRBV11-2
TGTGCCAGCAGCTCTCTTAGCGGGGGAGCCGGGGAGCTGTTTTTT
CASSSLSGGAGELFF
>TRBJ2-5|TRBD2|NA|TRBV10-3
TGTGCCATCAGTGATATAACTAGCGGTCAAGAGACCCAGTACTTC
CAISDITSGQETQYF
>TRBJ2-7|NA|NA|TRBV7-8
TGTGCCAGCAGCTTACGACTATCCGACGAGCAGTACTTC
CASSLRLSDEQYF
>TRBJ2-1|TRBD2|few|TRBV2
TGTGCCAGCAAAAACAGCGGGGGGTTCTACAATGAGCAGTTCTTC
CASKNSGGFYNEQFF
>TRBJ2-3|NA|NA|TRBV6-5
TGTGCCAGCAGTTCCTCGACAGATAACACAGATACGCAGTATTTT
CASSSSTDNTDTQYF
>TRBJ2-1|NA|few|TRBV29-1
TGCAGCGTTGAGCTCTCGCGGGGCTACAATGAGCAGTTCTTC
CSVELSRGYNEQFF
>TRBJ1-2|NA|few|TRBV20-1
TGCAGTGCTAGAATGACAGCAGGCTACACCTTC
CSARMTAGYTF
>TRBJ1-2|NA|few|TRBV27
TGTGCCAGGGTTTATCCTCCAACAGTCACCTATGGCTACACCTTC
CARVYPPTVTYGYTF